The 26 T cell receptor beta chains listed next were all sequenced from one sample in a study of control samples from healthy donors and cancer patients. Profiling relied on immunoSEQ multiplex PCR, and the TCRdb table lists in-frame clones only, not all of them. Of about 140,000 clones listed, about 90% are singletons. Sequenced input: blood. The receptor source for this set is a man younger than 35 in good health.

V is TRBV9 and J is TRBJ1-4, with 7 bases identical to TRBD1. J lost 7 bases, V lost 0 bases, and 9 bases had no gene match. Germline V CDR1 and CDR2: SGDLS, YYNGEE. The CDR3 spans 16 residues. The DNA of the CDR3 is TGTGCCAGCAGCGTAGGCTTGACAGGGCATCGTGAAAAACTGTTTTTT. Its protein is CASSVGLTGHREKLFF. Looking up the rest from reference TRBV9 and TRBJ1-4 gives the full variable domain: DSGVTQTPKHLITATGQRVTLRCSPRSGDLSVYWYQQSLDQGLQFLIQYYNGEERAKGNILERFSAQQFPDLHSELNLSSLELGDSALYFCASSVGLTGHREKLFFGSGTQLSVL.

This clone came up once. CDR3 in DNA: TGTGCCAGCAGTTATAACCAGGGAACCATCGAGCAGTACTTC. This sequence encodes CASSYNQGTIEQYF. The V and J genes are TRBV6-6 and TRBJ2-7, with TRBD1 as a possible D gene (5 bases). With 3 bases removed from V and 6 bases from J, the gap between germline ends came to 15 bases. CDR1 is MNHNY, CDR2 SVGAGI, per germline (reference sequence). CDR3 length: 14 residues.

V gene TRBV6-1 combines with J gene TRBJ2-2; D gene unclear. The CDR3 contains 14 residues. The V end was cut by 3 bases, the J end by 2 bases, with 7 bases between. Looked up from germline, CDR1 is MNHNS and CDR2 is SASEGT. As DNA, the CDR3 is TGTGCCAGCAGTGATAACACTAACACCGGGGAGCTGTTTTTT. Translating it yields CASSDNTNTGELFF.

This chain connects TRBV28 to TRBJ1-2; D might be TRBD1 (5 bases). The CDR3 is 14 amino acids. V lost 1 base, J lost 7 bases, and 13 bases lay in between. The germline V gene has CDR1 MDHEN and CDR2 SYDVKM. CDR3 loop: CASSLFSRESGYTF. The CDR3 DNA reads as TGTGCCAGCAGTTTATTCTCCAGGGAGAGTGGCTACACCTTC.

J is TRBJ1-2 and V is TRBV2, with a weak D call TRBD1 (5 bases). This CDR3 region has 14 residues. Germline V gene sequence: CDR1 SNHLY, CDR2 FYNNEI. V lost 0 bases to trimming and J lost 5 bases, with 10 bases between them. The CDR3 is CASSEARQGYGYTF. The CDR3 DNA is TGTGCCAGCAGTGAAGCCAGGCAGGGTTATGGCTACACCTTC.

This sequence joins TRBV28 and TRBJ1-4, with 8 bases that match TRBD1. Germline V gene lookup returns CDR1 MDHEN and CDR2 SYDVKM. The CDR3 sequence is 15 residues long. V trimming: 6 bases; J trimming: 7 bases; junction bases outside the gene matches: 10. The CDR3 is CASSPDRGGGEKLFF. In DNA, the CDR3 is TGTGCCAGCAGCCCCGACAGGGGAGGAGGTGAAAAACTGTTTTTT.

The V gene is TRBV7-9, the J gene TRBJ1-1; D unresolved. Germline lookup yields CDR1 SEHNR and CDR2 FQNEAQ (reference sequence). The V end was cut by 7 bases, the J end by 1 base, with 10 bases between. The CDR3 runs 13 residues. The CDR3 reads CASTRSGNTEAFF. The CDR3, as DNA: TGTGCCAGCACCCGAAGTGGGAACACTGAAGCTTTCTTT.

J is TRBJ1-4 and V is TRBV19; a possible D gene is TRBD1 (5 bases). The length of the CDR3 is 16 residues. Trimming left V 7 bases short and J 9 bases short, with 24 bases between. Germline CDR1 reads LNHDA; CDR2 reads SQIVND (reference sequence). CDR3 protein: CASIYGGVSGVKKLFF. For the CDR3, the DNA is TGTGCCAGTATATATGGGGGGGTAAGTGGGGTAAAAAAACTGTTTTTT.

This chain links TRBV7-9 with TRBJ2-3; D is undetermined. CDR1 and CDR2 from the germline V gene are SEHNR and FQNEAQ (reference sequence). The CDR3 is 14 residues long. V lost 5 bases, J lost 2 bases, and 11 bases lay in between. This CDR3 reads CASSQTLDTDTQYF. DNA for the CDR3: TGTGCCAGCAGCCAGACTCTTGACACAGATACGCAGTATTTT.

This chain links TRBV28 with TRBJ1-3; D gene ambiguous. V shed 2 bases and J shed 3 bases, with 8 bases lying between them. CDR1 is MDHEN, CDR2 SYDVKM, per germline. The CDR3 has 14 residues. The CDR3 protein is CASSLALGGNTIYF. In DNA form, the CDR3 reads TGTGCCAGCAGTTTAGCTCTTGGTGGAAACACCATATATTTT.

The V call is TRBV18, the J call TRBJ2-5; either TRBD1 or TRBD2 may supply D (6 bases each). The V and J ends lost 1 base and 5 bases respectively, with 14 bases between them. The CDR3 contains 15 residues. The V gene's germline CDR1 is KGHSH and CDR2 LQKENI. In DNA form, the CDR3 reads TGTGCCAGCTCACCACTTGGGGGGCCGGGGGAGACCCAGTACTTC. This sequence encodes CASSPLGGPGETQYF.

V and J are TRBV5-1 and TRBJ1-2; 7 bases fit TRBD1. From germline, CDR1 is SGHRS and CDR2 YFSETQ. The CDR3 spans 13 residues. Germline trimming cut 4 bases from V and 6 bases from J; bases unmatched to any gene: 6. CDR3: CASSMTGYDGYTF. The DNA for the CDR3 is TGCGCCAGCAGCATGACAGGGTATGATGGCTACACCTTC.

This clone was recorded a few times. The chain employs TRBV24-1 and TRBJ1-2, with D possibly being TRBD1 (6 bases). The germline V and J ends were trimmed by 0 bases and 2 bases, with 12 bases remaining between them. Looked up from germline, CDR1 is KGHDR and CDR2 is SFDVKD. The CDR3 is made up of 16 amino acids. The CDR3, as DNA: TGTGCCACCAGTGATTTGGGGAAGGGGGAGAACTATGGCTACACCTTC. It encodes CATSDLGKGENYGYTF.

In the case of this clone: An end of the junction does not agree with germline; a read error may underlie this. The chain joins TRBV5-4 to TRBJ2-7; 7 positions agree with TRBD1. The CDR3 runs 13 residues. The germline gives CDR1 SGHNT, CDR2 YYREEE (reference sequence). The CDR3 sequence is CASSLDRGYGQYF. In nucleotides, the CDR3 is TGTGCCAGCAGCTTGGACAGGGGATACGGGCAGTACTTC.

This chain's CDR3 is CASSLGPQGSGELFF. The CDR3 coding sequence is TGTGCCAGCAGCTTAGGACCCCAAGGAAGCGGGGAGCTGTTTTTT. The chain links TRBV11-1 to TRBJ2-2; D unclear. Germline-derived CDR1 and CDR2 are SGHAT and FQDESV (reference sequence). CDR3 size: 15 residues. V was shortened by 1 base and J by 7 bases, with 13 bases between the two germline ends.

V is TRBV9 and J is TRBJ1-5; D uncertain. Germline CDR1 SGDLS, CDR2 YYNGEE. V was shortened by 3 bases and J by 5 bases, with 3 bases between the two germline ends. There are 11 residues in the CDR3. CDR3 sequence (DNA): TGTGCCAGCAGCGGACATCAGCCCCAGCATTTT. This gives the protein CASSGHQPQHF.

The chain is built from TRBV7-2 and TRBJ2-3; tentative D call: TRBD2 (6 bases). Trimming pared 3 bases from V and 4 bases from J, leaving 11 bases between. The germline gives CDR1 SGHTA, CDR2 FQGNSA. CDR3 length: 14 amino acids. The CDR3 reads CASSLTSTPDTQYF. The CDR3 DNA sequence: TGTGCCAGCAGCTTGACTAGTACCCCAGATACGCAGTATTTT.

The V and J genes are TRBV6-5 and TRBJ1-5; TRBD1 is a possible D gene (6 bases). The V end lost 2 bases, the J end lost 9 bases, and 20 bases lay between the germline ends. The CDR3 spans 16 residues. Germline lookup yields CDR1 MNHEY and CDR2 SVGAGI. The CDR3 DNA follows: TGTGCCAGCAGTTACGGTGACACAGGGACCATTGGGCCCCAGCATTTT. The encoded protein is CASSYGDTGTIGPQHF.

The chain employs TRBV15 and TRBJ2-7; D is undetermined. V lost 0 bases, J lost 0 bases, and 9 bases lay in between. Germline assignment: CDR1 LNHNV and CDR2 YYDKDF (reference sequence). This CDR3 spans 15 amino acids. CDR3 sequence: CATSRDLHSSYEQYF. The CDR3 DNA is TGTGCCACCAGCAGAGATCTCCACAGCTCCTACGAGCAGTACTTC.

The chain recombines TRBV6-1 with TRBJ1-6; D uncertain. With 3 bases removed from V and 10 bases from J, the gap between germline ends came to 4 bases. Germline values: CDR1 MNHNS, CDR2 SASEGT. The CDR3 sequence is 11 residues long. CDR3 region: CASSDESPLHF. CDR3 DNA sequence: TGTGCCAGCAGTGATGAGTCACCCCTCCACTTT.

This chain uses TRBV25-1 with TRBJ1-2; D not resolved. The germline gives CDR1 MGHDK, CDR2 SYGVNS. The ends were cut back, 4 bases at V and 5 bases at J, with 11 bases in the middle. The CDR3 has 13 amino acids. CDR3 residues: CASSVSRNYGYTF. The CDR3 bases are TGTGCCAGCAGTGTATCCAGGAATTATGGCTACACCTTC.

The chain is built from TRBV7-9 and TRBJ2-5, with 9 positions matching TRBD2. Germline V gene lookup returns CDR1 SEHNR and CDR2 FQNEAQ (reference sequence). The CDR3 sequence is 14 residues long. DNA of the CDR3: TGTGCAGAAGGGGGACTAGCAGGCCAAGAGACCCAGTACTTC. Translated, it gives CAEGGLAGQETQYF.

This clone was observed once. The chain carries TRBV12-5 and TRBJ2-7; D is uncertain. The CDR3 length is 13 residues. V lost 2 bases and J lost 2, with 7 bases in between. Germline CDR1 LGHNT, CDR2 FRNRAP. CDR3 sequence (DNA): TGTGCTAGTGGTTTGACCCCCACCTACGAGCAGTACTTC. This sequence encodes CASGLTPTYEQYF.

This chain links TRBV3-1 (or the pseudogene TRBV3-2) with TRBJ2-7; D remains ambiguous. V was pared by 0 bases and J by 3 bases, with 12 bases between. CDR1 and CDR2 from the germline V gene are LGHDT and YNNKEL (reference sequence). This CDR3 has 15 amino acids. The CDR3 is CASSQDLTVSYEQYF. CDR3 in DNA: TGTGCCAGCAGCCAAGATCTTACGGTAAGCTACGAGCAGTACTTC.

The chain combines TRBV20-1 with TRBJ2-5, with TRBD2 matching 8 bases. The V and J ends lost 6 bases and 7 bases, in that order; junction bases with no gene match: 10. This CDR3 contains 13 residues. Germline values: CDR1 DFQATT, CDR2 SNEGSKA (reference sequence). CDR3 protein: CSASGTSGGTQYF. CDR3 DNA sequence: TGCAGTGCGAGTGGGACCAGCGGGGGGACCCAGTACTTC.

DNA of the CDR3: TGTGCCAGCCAGCCTACCAAAGGGTCTGGGGCCAACGTCCTGACTTTC. This sequence encodes CASQPTKGSGANVLTF. The chain links TRBV12-1 to TRBJ2-6. TRBV12-1 is tagged as a pseudogene. The CDR3 runs to 16 residues.